A selection of T cell receptor beta chains follows, all from one sample in a study of blood T cell repertoires in COVID-19. Produced via immunoSEQ multiplex PCR; TCRdb's table is partial and in-frame only. The sample yields about 69,000 clones, approximately 90% seen once. The sequencing sample was made of peripheral blood. Every receptor here comes from a woman aged 55-69 years with active COVID-19. Both conserved end residues are part of each CDR3. A D gene is named only where the DNA matches it firmly. Size tells how often a clone was seen (once, few, many) or the class of an expanded clone, and some rows leave it out.

J gene,clone size,V gene,D gene,CDR3 protein,CDR3 DNA
TRBJ1-2,NA,TRBV5-4,TRBD1,CASSVDLRTGVDGYTF,TGTGCCAGCAGCGTGGACCTCCGGACAGGGGTGGACGGCTACACCTTC
TRBJ2-5,NA,TRBV28,TRBD1,CASSRILGQGGQETQYF,TGTGCCAGCAGTCGGATACTTGGACAGGGAGGTCAAGAGACCCAGTACTTC
TRBJ2-1,NA,TRBV9,TRBD1,CASSATGGGEQFF,TGTGCCAGCAGCGCGACAGGGGGCGGTGAGCAGTTCTTC
TRBJ2-7,NA,TRBV5-1,TRBD2,CASSLGRLAGVGEQYF,TGCGCCAGCAGCTTGGGGCGACTAGCGGGAGTGGGTGAGCAGTACTTC
TRBJ1-3,NA,TRBV24-1,NA,CANPKAQDESSGNTIYF,TGTGCCAACCCAAAAGCCCAGGATGAGAGCTCTGGAAACACCATATATTTT
TRBJ1-4,once,TRBV6-5,NA,CASSYSTNNEKLFF,TGTGCCAGCAGTTACTCTACTAATAATGAAAAACTGTTTTTT
TRBJ1-2,few,TRBV20-1,TRBD1,CSASSPGGAYGYTF,TGCAGTGCTAGTTCCCCAGGGGGCGCCTATGGCTACACCTTC
TRBJ2-7,once,TRBV6-6,TRBD1,CASSYPGQTYEQYF,TGTGCCAGCAGCTACCCGGGACAGACCTACGAGCAGTACTTC
TRBJ2-5,few,TRBV5-1,NA,CASWNEGGLSGTQYF,TGCGCCAGCTGGAACGAGGGGGGGTTAAGTGGGACCCAGTACTTC
TRBJ2-3,NA,TRBV18,TRBD2,CASSPPRLAGVDTQYF,TGTGCCAGCTCACCACCTCGTTTGGCGGGAGTGGATACGCAGTATTTT
TRBJ1-3,NA,TRBV9,NA,CASSVGDFGNTIYF,TGTGCCAGCAGCGTAGGAGACTTCGGAAACACCATATATTTT
TRBJ2-1,NA,TRBV3-1/TRBV3-2,TRBD2,CASSQTGTSGISEQFF,TGTGCCAGCAGCCAGACCGGGACTAGCGGGATCAGTGAGCAGTTCTTC
TRBJ1-1,NA,TRBV7-8,NA,CASSLGQNTEAFF,TGTGCCAGCAGCTTAGGACAGAACACTGAAGCTTTCTTT
TRBJ2-2,NA,TRBV19,NA,CASSIDLWRPNTGELFF,TGTGCCAGTAGTATAGATCTTTGGAGGCCCAACACCGGGGAGCTGTTTTTT
TRBJ2-7,NA,TRBV6-2/TRBV6-3,TRBD1,CASSDRVPFYEQYF,TGTGCCAGCAGTGACAGGGTCCCCTTCTACGAGCAGTACTTC
TRBJ1-2,NA,TRBV19,NA,CASTDRELSGYTF,TGTGCCAGTACAGATCGGGAGTTGAGTGGCTACACCTTC
TRBJ1-3,NA,TRBV28,NA,CASRRPVVLRPNTIYF,TGTGCCAGCAGACGCCCAGTAGTCCTGAGGCCAAACACCATATATTTT
TRBJ1-1,NA,TRBV25-1,NA,CASSVSQVVGTEAFF,TGTGCCAGCAGTGTATCCCAGGTTGTCGGCACTGAAGCTTTCTTT
TRBJ2-2,few,TRBV7-9,NA,CASSLGGTGELFF,TGTGCCAGCAGCCTCGGGGGCACCGGGGAGCTGTTTTTT
TRBJ1-2,once,TRBV28,NA,CASTTSGGGYYGYTF,TGTGCCAGCACCACCAGTGGGGGGGGGTACTATGGCTACACCTTC
TRBJ2-1,NA,TRBV5-1,TRBD2,CASSFLAGGPVNEQFF,TGCGCCAGCAGTTTCCTAGCGGGAGGCCCAGTCAATGAGCAGTTCTTC
TRBJ2-5,NA,TRBV14,NA,CASSQDAGGGPQETQYF,TGTGCCAGCAGCCAAGACGCTGGAGGAGGGCCCCAAGAGACCCAGTACTTC
TRBJ1-1,NA,TRBV19,TRBD1,CASRPGTGNTEAFF,TGTGCCAGTCGCCCCGGGACAGGGAACACTGAAGCTTTCTTT
TRBJ2-2,NA,TRBV4-1,TRBD1,CASSQDHRGANTGELFF,TGCGCCAGCAGCCAAGATCACAGGGGGGCCAACACCGGGGAGCTGTTTTTT
TRBJ1-5,NA,TRBV9,NA,CASSVVVSWRGSNQPQHF,TGTGCCAGCAGCGTAGTAGTAAGTTGGCGGGGCAGCAATCAGCCCCAGCATTTT
TRBJ2-7,NA,TRBV28,NA,CASNTGVVYEQYF,TGTGCCAGCAACACCGGGGTAGTCTACGAGCAGTACTTC
TRBJ2-7,NA,TRBV2,TRBD2,CASTLSTLASNEQYF,TGTGCCAGCACCCTCAGTACACTAGCGTCAAACGAGCAGTACTTC
TRBJ2-7,NA,TRBV11-3,TRBD1,CASSPKGQHYEQYF,TGTGCCAGCAGCCCGAAGGGACAGCACTACGAGCAGTACTTC
TRBJ1-5,NA,TRBV2,NA,CASSGTNYQPQHF,TGTGCCAGCAGTGGGACAAATTATCAGCCCCAGCATTTT
TRBJ2-5,NA,TRBV2,NA,CASSTTSLETQYF,TGTGCCAGCAGCACTACTAGCCTGGAGACCCAGTACTTC
TRBJ2-1,NA,TRBV6-2/TRBV6-3,NA,CASSLFDEQFF,TGTGCCAGCAGCTTATTTGATGAGCAGTTCTTC
TRBJ1-3,NA,TRBV7-2,NA,CASSPAGSGNTIYF,TGTGCCAGCAGCCCCGCGGGGTCTGGAAACACCATATATTTT
TRBJ1-1,once,TRBV7-2,TRBD1,CASSSRGLRTEAFF,TGTGCCAGCAGCAGCAGGGGGTTGAGGACTGAAGCTTTCTTT
TRBJ2-3,NA,TRBV6-1,NA,CASSEILGGPTDTQYF,TGTGCCAGCAGTGAAATCCTAGGAGGCCCCACAGATACGCAGTATTTT
TRBJ2-3,NA,TRBV27,TRBD2,CASSSLGLAGFTDTQYF,TGTGCCAGCAGCTCTCTGGGCCTAGCGGGATTCACAGATACGCAGTATTTT
TRBJ1-4,NA,TRBV28,TRBD1,CASSLRGGQKKLFF,TGTGCCAGCAGTTTGAGAGGGGGCCAGAAAAAACTGTTTTTT
TRBJ1-2,NA,TRBV27,NA,CASTTQGNYGYTF,TGTGCCAGCACAACACAGGGCAACTATGGCTACACCTTC
TRBJ2-1,NA,TRBV6-5,NA,CASKTNNEQFF,TGTGCCAGCAAGACTAACAATGAGCAGTTCTTC
TRBJ2-7,NA,TRBV27,NA,CARGGDSTAYEQYF,TGTGCCAGGGGGGGAGACAGTACGGCCTACGAGCAGTACTTC
TRBJ1-1,NA,TRBV30,NA,CAWSARGRANTEAFF,TGTGCCTGGAGTGCGCGGGGCAGAGCAAACACTGAAGCTTTCTTT
TRBJ2-3,NA,TRBV4-1,NA,CASSLGAGYADTQYF,TGCGCCAGCAGTCTAGGGGCTGGGTATGCGGATACGCAGTATTTT
TRBJ2-1,NA,TRBV11-2,NA,CASDRDLYNNEQFF,TGTGCCAGCGATCGGGACTTGTATAACAATGAGCAGTTCTTC